This section outlines one T cell receptor (beta chain) sequence together with its context. What it binds is not known. Other autoimmune diseases, uncontrolled infections, pregnancy and lactation each led to patient exclusion. The sample comes from a study of Graves' ophthalmopathy and Graves' hyperthyroidism. On the study more broadly: Blood was drawn at initial diagnosis, before any treatment. Overall study findings and caveats: Using 13 signatures, a model distinguished ophthalmopathy from stable hyperthyroidism, reaching 87.88% sensitivity and 80% to 83% specificity.

CDR3 size: 13 residues. Trimming at V came to 8 bases and at J to 7 bases, leaving 9 bases not matched to a gene. Germline V gene sequence: CDR1 MDHEN, CDR2 SYDVKM. RNA transcripts yielded amplified TCR beta CDR3 regions. RT-PCR was first run with HTBI primers, then multiplex PCR in a second round. TCRdb itself ran the multiplex PCR reads through MiXCR, one entry per CDR3 protein. The data contain some 390,000 distinct CDR3 sequences, around 19% of them singletons. The J gene is TRBJ2-7, the V gene TRBV28; 9 bases are a match to TRBD1. The sequence derives from a woman aged 18 to 35 with Graves' ophthalmopathy. Input material: peripheral blood. The chain's CDR3 is CASSSPGTGEQYF. DNA for the CDR3: TGTGCCAGCTCGAGCCCCGGGACAGGGGAGCAGTACTTC. Drawing the rest from reference TRBV28 and TRBJ2-7, the complete variable domain is DVKVTQSSRYLVKRTGEKVFLECVQDMDHENMFWYRQDPGLGLRLIYFSYDVKMKEKGDIPEGYSVSREKKERFSLILESASTNQTSMYLCASSSPGTGEQYFGPGTRLTVT.